A single sample gave rise to the 4 T cell receptor beta chains below, sequenced in a study of CD8+CD57+ T cells in acquired aplastic anemia. It was patients with CD8+CD57+ cell expansion by flow cytometry who were chosen for sequencing. Profiling of TCR beta VDJ combinations and CDR3 sequences used genomic DNA as template. Using its own MiXCR run on the reads, TCRdb lists one record per CDR3 protein. The table includes about 200,000 distinct CDR3 sequences, 65% detected once. Sequenced sample: sorted CD4+, CD8+, or CD8+CD57+ T cells (not recorded which) from PBMCs. These receptors all come from a human donor with aplastic anemia.

J is TRBJ2-7 and V is TRBV9, with 10 bases aligning to TRBD1. The V gene end was trimmed by 4 bases and the J gene end by 1 base; junction bases not matched to a gene: 8. The CDR3 sequence is 16 residues long. From germline, CDR1 is SGDLS and CDR2 YYNGEE. The CDR3 loop is CASSPDPGQGSYEQYF. The CDR3 DNA follows: TGTGCCAGCAGCCCCGATCCGGGACAGGGGTCCTACGAGCAGTACTTC.

This clonotype was seen ten or more times. The V gene is TRBV6-4, the J gene TRBJ2-1; D is tentatively TRBD1 or TRBD2 (5 bases each). The CDR3 spans 20 residues. Germline CDR1 and CDR2: MRHNA and SNTAGT. V lost 8 bases, J lost 1 base, and 30 bases lay in between. CDR3 DNA sequence: TGTGCCAGCTCACCGATTCCGATGGTCGTTCGGGACGAATCCTACAATGAGCAGTTCTTC. Protein product: CASSPIPMVVRDESYNEQFF.

The chain is built from TRBV19 and TRBJ2-3; 11 bases agree with TRBD1. Trimming cost V 7 bases and J 5 bases; bases outside gene matches: 5. This CDR3 region has 14 residues. In germline, CDR1 is LNHDA, CDR2 SQIVND (reference sequence). The CDR3 DNA follows: TGTGCCAGTATGAGGACAGGGGGCATAGATACGCAGTATTTT. Translation gives CASMRTGGIDTQYF.

The CDR3, as DNA: TGCGCCAGCAGCAAAGGACTAGCGGAGCCCACAGATACGCAGTATTTT. The encoded protein is CASSKGLAEPTDTQYF. The chain recombines TRBV5-1 with TRBJ2-3; TRBD2 agrees at 10 bases. V trimming: 4 bases; J trimming: 2 bases; junction bases outside the gene matches: 7. This CDR3 has 16 amino acids. CDR1 is SGHRS, CDR2 YFSETQ, per germline. The full variable domain, completed using reference TRBV5-1 and TRBJ2-3, is KAGVTQTPRYLIKTRGQQVTLSCSPISGHRSVSWYQQTPGQGLQFLFEYFSETQRNKGNFPGRFSGRQFSNSRSEMNVSTLELGDSALYLCASSKGLAEPTDTQYFGPGTRLTVL.